This T cell receptor (beta chain) is from a study of T cell responses to AZD1222 COVID-19 vaccine. TCRdb's table, derived via immunoSEQ multiplex PCR, lists solely in-frame clones and lacks some. The sample lists about 150,000 clones, approximately 92% occurring once. Germline-derived CDR1 and CDR2 are SGHDT and YYEEEE. This CDR3 has 14 residues. With 4 bases removed from V and 3 bases from J, the gap between germline ends came to 13 bases. Source: peripheral blood, taken on day 0 of AZD1222 vaccination. This chain uses TRBV5-6 with TRBJ1-2, with a possible D match to TRBD1 (5 bases). This clonotype was obtained from an adult in good health. CDR3 DNA: TGTGCCAGCAGCCCGGACTTAGGGGACTATGGCTACACCTTC. It specifies CASSPDLGDYGYTF.